The rows below give T cell receptor beta chains drawn from one sample of a study of T cells in localized non-small cell lung cancer. Clones were sequenced by immunoSEQ multiplex PCR, and TCRdb holds only the in-frame ones, with some missing. The sample carries approximately 1,100 clones, roughly 34% recorded once. Source: lung tumor tissue, taken before any cancer treatment. These receptors came from a male donor older than 55 with stage I squamous cell lung carcinoma. Both conserved end residues are part of each CDR3. Fields, in order: V gene, CDR3 length, clone size, D gene, J gene, CDR3 DNA, CDR3 protein. The D gene is left open where the match is weak. Clone size appears in some rows only: once, few, many, or a class for an expanded clone.

TRBV30	14	few	TRBD2	TRBJ2-3	TGTGCCCGAGGGACTAGCGGTGGCACAGATACGCAGTATTTT	CARGTSGGTDTQYF
TRBV11-3	15	few	TRBD1	TRBJ1-1	TGTGCCAGCAGCGGGGACAGGGGAGGTATCACTGAAGCTTTCTTT	CASSGDRGGITEAFF
TRBV30	11	NA	NA	TRBJ1-1	TGTGCCTGGAGCTTGGGGTCTGAAGCTTTCTTT	CAWSLGSEAFF
TRBV2	13	NA	TRBD1	TRBJ1-2	TGTGCCAGCAAGACAGGGGGCGACTATGGCTATACCTTC	CASKTGGDYGYTF
TRBV28	13	NA	NA	TRBJ2-7	TGTGCCAGCAATTTAAATCCGGGCCACGAGCAGTACTTC	CASNLNPGHEQYF
TRBV19	14	NA	NA	TRBJ2-5	TGTGCCAGTAGTATAGCTAACAGACAAGAGACCCAGTACTTC	CASSIANRQETQYF
TRBV28	16	NA	NA	TRBJ2-2	TGTGCCAGCAGTTTACTAGGTAGCGGGAACACCGGGGAGCTGTTTTTT	CASSLLGSGNTGELFF
TRBV18	15	NA	TRBD1	TRBJ1-2	TGTGCCAGCTCACCCCAGAGTAAGAGACAGGGGGGCTACACCTTC	CASSPQSKRQGGYTF
TRBV19	13	NA	NA	TRBJ1-3	TGTGCCAATAAACGGGGTGCTGGAAACACCATATATTTT	CANKRGAGNTIYF
TRBV30	13	NA	NA	TRBJ2-3	TGTGCCTGTAAAGCGGAGAGCACAGATACGCAGTATTTT	CACKAESTDTQYF
TRBV29-1	13	NA	NA	TRBJ1-2	TGCAGCGTTGTAAGTTGGAATCGAGAAGGCTACACCTTC	CSVVSWNREGYTF
TRBV19	15	NA	NA	TRBJ2-5	TGTACCAGTAGTCAATTACTACACAACCAAGAGACCCAGTACTTC	CTSSQLLHNQETQYF
TRBV6-8	14	NA	TRBD1	TRBJ2-7	TGTGCCAGCAGTTATCAGCAGGGGGCCTACGAGCAGTACTTC	CASSYQQGAYEQYF
TRBV30	11	few	NA	TRBJ1-2	TGTGCCTGGAGTTCCGGTGGGGGCTACACCTTC	CAWSSGGGYTF
TRBV6-8	14	few	NA	TRBJ2-7	TGTGCCAGCAGTGATATCTCCAGGAGCTACGAGCAGTACTTC	CASSDISRSYEQYF
TRBV19	14	NA	NA	TRBJ1-5	TGTGCCAGTAGTCCGGCCCGAAAAGATCAGCCCCAGCATTTT	CASSPARKDQPQHF
TRBV23-1	15	NA	NA	TRBJ1-2	TGCGCCAGCAGTCACCGAAGGACAGTCAACTATGGCTACACCTTC	CASSHRRTVNYGYTF
TRBV10-2	17	NA	NA	TRBJ1-3	TGCGCCAGCAGTGAGAACGCCATGGGGCTCTCTGGAAACACCATATATTTT	CASSENAMGLSGNTIYF
TRBV11-3	15	medium-sized	NA	TRBJ1-1	TGTGCCAGCAGCCCGACCCCGGACAGGAACACTGAAGCTTTCTTT	CASSPTPDRNTEAFF
TRBV28	12	few	NA	TRBJ1-2	TGTGCCAGCAGTAGCGGGAGCCATGGCTACACCTTC	CASSSGSHGYTF
TRBV30	14	NA	NA	TRBJ1-1	TGTGCCTGGAACCCTCCAGGACCGAACACTGAAGCTTTCTTT	CAWNPPGPNTEAFF
TRBV7-6	15	medium-sized	TRBD1	TRBJ2-3	TGTGCCAGCAGCGCCGGGACAGCCCCCACAGATACGCAGTATTTT	CASSAGTAPTDTQYF
TRBV15	15	few	TRBD1	TRBJ1-2	TGTGCCACCAGCAGAGACTCACAGGGGTCCTATGGCTACACCTTC	CATSRDSQGSYGYTF
TRBV30	11	NA	NA	TRBJ1-1	TGTGCCTGGAGCCCCGACAGTGAAGCTTTCTTT	CAWSPDSEAFF
TRBV5-1	18	NA	TRBD2	TRBJ2-5	TGCGCCAGCAGCTTGGGGCTAACCCTCGGGACTAGCCAAGAGACCCAGTACTTC	CASSLGLTLGTSQETQYF
TRBV18	12	few	NA	TRBJ2-7	TGTGCCAGCTCACTCAAGGGGAGCGAGCAGTACTTC	CASSLKGSEQYF
TRBV11-3	15	NA	NA	TRBJ2-3	TGTGCCAGCAGCGCCCTACTAGTTAGCACAGATACGCAGTATTTT	CASSALLVSTDTQYF
TRBV4-1	15	NA	TRBD1	TRBJ1-2	TGCGCCAGCAGCCCGGAGGCGGGGACAGGGGTCGGCTACACCTTC	CASSPEAGTGVGYTF
TRBV29-1	13	NA	NA	TRBJ2-5	TGCAGCGCCCGTCGATTCGCCCGGGAGACCCAGTACTTC	CSARRFARETQYF
TRBV6-8	13	large	NA	TRBJ2-7	TGTGCCAGCAGTTACTCGCAGTCCTACGAGCAGTACTTC	CASSYSQSYEQYF
TRBV11-3	15	medium-sized	NA	TRBJ2-2	TGTGCCAGCAGCTTAAAAGGACTTAACACCGGGGAGCTGTTTTTT	CASSLKGLNTGELFF
TRBV28	14	NA	TRBD1	TRBJ2-5	TGTGCCAGCAGTCCAGGGGGCGCGGGGGAGACCCAGTACTTC	CASSPGGAGETQYF
TRBV30	13	NA	TRBD1	TRBJ1-1	TGTGCCTGGGACAGGGGACAGAACACTGAAGCTTTCTTT	CAWDRGQNTEAFF
TRBV10-2	15	NA	TRBD2	TRBJ2-5	TGCGCCAGCAGTGATCAGACTAGCGGGCAAGAGACCCAGTACTTC	CASSDQTSGQETQYF
TRBV6-8	16	NA	NA	TRBJ1-1	TGTGCCAGCAGTCGAACCCGACACGGTCAGAGGACTGAAGCTTTCTTT	CASSRTRHGQRTEAFF
TRBV28	15	few	TRBD1	TRBJ2-5	TGTGCCAGCACTAAAGTAGTGACAGGGAAAGAGACCCAGTACTTC	CASTKVVTGKETQYF
TRBV29-1	14	NA	TRBD1	TRBJ1-2	TGCAGCGTGGACGTGGAAGGACAGGGTCGTGGCTACACCTTC	CSVDVEGQGRGYTF
TRBV6-8	14	few	TRBD1	TRBJ1-1	TGTGCCAGCAGTCGGGACAGGGGGGACACTGAAGCTTTCTTT	CASSRDRGDTEAFF
TRBV9	15	NA	TRBD2	TRBJ2-5	TGTGCCAGCAGCGTAGGACTAGCGGGAGGCGAGACCCAGTACTTC	CASSVGLAGGETQYF
TRBV11-3	16	medium-sized	TRBD1	TRBJ2-7	TGTGCCAGCAGCTTATGGAGGACAGGGGGCAACTACGAGCAGTACTTC	CASSLWRTGGNYEQYF
TRBV9	12	few	NA	TRBJ2-1	TGTGCCAGCAGCGTAGAGTCGAATGAGCAGTTCTTC	CASSVESNEQFF
TRBV15	15	NA	NA	TRBJ1-1	TGTGCCACCAGCAGAGGGGTAGGGGGAAGCAACGATGCTTTCTTT	CATSRGVGGSNDAFF
TRBV5-1	14	NA	TRBD1	TRBJ2-3	TGCGCCAGCAGTCTTTGGACAGGGACAGATACGCAGTATTTT	CASSLWTGTDTQYF
TRBV11-3	15	NA	TRBD1	TRBJ1-1	TGTGCCAGCAGCTTTGTGGGACAGGCGAACACTGAAGCTTTCTTT	CASSFVGQANTEAFF
TRBV6-8	13	medium-sized	NA	TRBJ1-1	TGTGCCAGCAGAGTCCATCTACGCACTGAAGCTTTCTTT	CASRVHLRTEAFF
TRBV11-3	16	few	NA	TRBJ2-7	TGTGCCAGCAGCCGAGGGAGCGGGCCTACCTCCTACGAGCAGTACTTC	CASSRGSGPTSYEQYF
TRBV6-8	13	NA	NA	TRBJ1-1	TGTGCCAGCAGTACCGGGACGAGGGCTGAAGCTTTCTTT	CASSTGTRAEAFF
TRBV30	12	few	NA	TRBJ1-4	TGTGCCTGGAGTTTCTATAATGAAAAACTGTTTTTT	CAWSFYNEKLFF
TRBV11-3	15	medium-sized	NA	TRBJ2-5	TGTGCCAGCAGCTTAGTTGGGGGTAGGTGGGAGACCCAGTACTTC	CASSLVGGRWETQYF
TRBV18	14	NA	NA	TRBJ2-3	TGTGCCAGCTCACCTCAGGGCGGGACAGATACGCAGTATTTT	CASSPQGGTDTQYF
TRBV30	14	NA	NA	TRBJ2-2	TGTGCCTGGGCCGGGACTGCGAACACCGGGGAGCTGTTTTTT	CAWAGTANTGELFF
TRBV19	13	NA	TRBD1	TRBJ2-1	TGTGCCAGTAGTCCGCAGGGGCAGGGGACAGGGATCTTC	CASSPQGQGTGIF
TRBV6-8	14	large	NA	TRBJ2-2	TGTGCCAGCAGTGAGGGCACAAACACCGGGGAGCTGTTTTTT	CASSEGTNTGELFF
TRBV25-1	14	NA	NA	TRBJ1-1	TGTGCCAGCAGTGATTGGTCAGGGAACACTGAAGCTTTCTTT	CASSDWSGNTEAFF
TRBV11-3	15	few	NA	TRBJ2-5	TGTGCCAGCAGCTTGGAGGCGGAGCGCCAAGAGACCCAGTACTTC	CASSLEAERQETQYF
TRBV11-3	16	medium-sized	NA	TRBJ1-2	TGTGCCAGCAGCTTCTACCGGGGGCAGGAGCCAGGGGGCTACACCTTC	CASSFYRGQEPGGYTF
TRBV11-3	16	few	TRBD1	TRBJ1-1	TGTGTCAGCAGCTCGGCAGGGGGAGGGCTTCACACTGAAGCTTTCTTT	CVSSSAGGGLHTEAFF
TRBV28	13	NA	NA	TRBJ1-1	TGTGCCAGCAGCCCTGTAGGGCACCCTGAAGCTTTCTTT	CASSPVGHPEAFF
TRBV9	15	NA	TRBD2	TRBJ2-2	TGTGCCAGCAGCGTAGGGGATAGCGGGACCCGGGAGCTGTTTTTT	CASSVGDSGTRELFF